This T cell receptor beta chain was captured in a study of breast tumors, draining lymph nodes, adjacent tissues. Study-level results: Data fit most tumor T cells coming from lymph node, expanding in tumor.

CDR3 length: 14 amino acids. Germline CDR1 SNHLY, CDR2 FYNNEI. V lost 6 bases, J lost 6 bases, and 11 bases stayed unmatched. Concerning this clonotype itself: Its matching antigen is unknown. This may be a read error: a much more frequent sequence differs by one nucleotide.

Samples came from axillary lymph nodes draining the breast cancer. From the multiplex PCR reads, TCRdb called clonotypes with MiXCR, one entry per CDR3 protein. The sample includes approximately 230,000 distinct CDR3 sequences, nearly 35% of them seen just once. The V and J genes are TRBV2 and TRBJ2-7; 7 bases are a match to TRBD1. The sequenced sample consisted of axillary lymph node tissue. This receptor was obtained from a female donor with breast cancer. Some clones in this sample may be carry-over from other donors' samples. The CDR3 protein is CASSPLLQGTEQYF. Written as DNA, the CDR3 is TGTGCCAGCAGCCCATTATTACAGGGGACCGAGCAGTACTTC.